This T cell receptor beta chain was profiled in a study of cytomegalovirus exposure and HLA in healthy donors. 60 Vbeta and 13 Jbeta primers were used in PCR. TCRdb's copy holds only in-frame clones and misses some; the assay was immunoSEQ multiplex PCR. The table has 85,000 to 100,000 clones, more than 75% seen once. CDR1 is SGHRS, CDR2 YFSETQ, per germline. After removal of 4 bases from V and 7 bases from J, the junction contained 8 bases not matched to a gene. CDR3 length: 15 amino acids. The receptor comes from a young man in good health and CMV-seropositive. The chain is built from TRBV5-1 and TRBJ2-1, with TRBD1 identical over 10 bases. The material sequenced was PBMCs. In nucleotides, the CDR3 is TGCGCCAGCAGCGGTGACAGGGGGCTTATAAATGAGCAGTTCTTC. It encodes CASSGDRGLINEQFF. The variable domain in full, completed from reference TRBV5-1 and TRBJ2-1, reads KAGVTQTPRYLIKTRGQQVTLSCSPISGHRSVSWYQQTPGQGLQFLFEYFSETQRNKGNFPGRFSGRQFSNSRSEMNVSTLELGDSALYLCASSGDRGLINEQFFGPGTRLTVL.